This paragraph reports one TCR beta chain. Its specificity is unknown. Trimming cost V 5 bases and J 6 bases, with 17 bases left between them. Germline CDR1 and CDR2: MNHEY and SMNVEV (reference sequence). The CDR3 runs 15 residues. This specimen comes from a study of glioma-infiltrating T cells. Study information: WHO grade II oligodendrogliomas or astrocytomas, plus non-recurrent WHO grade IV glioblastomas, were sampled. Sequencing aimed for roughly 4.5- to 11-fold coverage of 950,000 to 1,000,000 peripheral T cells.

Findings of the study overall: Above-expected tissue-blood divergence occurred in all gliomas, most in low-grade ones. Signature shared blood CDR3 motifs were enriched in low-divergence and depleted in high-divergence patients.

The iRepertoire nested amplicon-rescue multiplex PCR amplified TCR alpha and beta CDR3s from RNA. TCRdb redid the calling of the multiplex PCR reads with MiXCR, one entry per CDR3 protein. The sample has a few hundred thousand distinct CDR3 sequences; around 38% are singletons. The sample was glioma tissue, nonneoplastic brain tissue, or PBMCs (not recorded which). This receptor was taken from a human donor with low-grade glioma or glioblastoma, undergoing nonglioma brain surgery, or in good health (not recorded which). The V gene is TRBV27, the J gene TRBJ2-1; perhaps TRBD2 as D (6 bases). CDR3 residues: CASSPGTAGLNEQFF. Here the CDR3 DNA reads TGTGCCAGCAGTCCCGGGACTGCCGGGCTCAATGAGCAGTTCTTC.